This TCR beta chain appears in the sequencing data of a study of OX40 agonist ivuxolimab in advanced cancers. Study background: Dosing consisted of intravenous ivuxolimab at 0.01 to 10 mg/kg every 2 weeks. Those enrolled were approximately 78% male, with a mean age of approximately 60 years and ages from 23 to 79.

The CDR3 loop spans 16 amino acids. V lost 1 base to trimming and J lost 6 bases; unmatched junction nucleotides: 9. CDR1 and CDR2 (germline): LNHNV, YYDKDF (reference sequence). Study outcomes and limitations: Compared with CD4+, CD8+ T cells on average had more expanded clones.

Method: immunoSEQ multiplex PCR; TCRdb's copy keeps in-frame clones and lacks some. The sample has about 73,000 clones; 92% are singletons. A word on this clone: The antigen remains undetermined.

The starting material was CD4+ or CD8+ T cells sorted from blood, obtained in a trial of the OX40 agonist ivuxolimab. This receptor was obtained from an adult with an advanced solid tumor such as melanoma, head and neck, liver or kidney cancer. The V and J genes are TRBV15 and TRBJ1-3, with 7 positions matching TRBD1. CDR3 amino acids: CATSRVWEGAKNTIYF. CDR3 bases: TGTGCCACCAGCAGAGTTTGGGAGGGGGCGAAAAACACCATATATTTT.